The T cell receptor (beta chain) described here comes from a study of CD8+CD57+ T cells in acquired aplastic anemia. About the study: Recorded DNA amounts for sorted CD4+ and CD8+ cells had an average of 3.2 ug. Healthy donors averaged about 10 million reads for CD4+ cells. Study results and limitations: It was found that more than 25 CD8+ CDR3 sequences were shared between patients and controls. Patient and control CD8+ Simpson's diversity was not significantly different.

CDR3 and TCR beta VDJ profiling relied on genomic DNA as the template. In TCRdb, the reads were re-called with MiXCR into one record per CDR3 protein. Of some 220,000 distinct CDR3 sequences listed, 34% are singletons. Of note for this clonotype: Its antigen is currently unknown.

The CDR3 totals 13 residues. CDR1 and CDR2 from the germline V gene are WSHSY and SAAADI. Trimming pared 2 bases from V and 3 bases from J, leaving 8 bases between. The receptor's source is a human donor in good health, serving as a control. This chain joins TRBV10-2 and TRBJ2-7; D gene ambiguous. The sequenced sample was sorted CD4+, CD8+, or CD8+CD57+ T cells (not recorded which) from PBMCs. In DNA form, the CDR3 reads TGCGCCAGCAGTGAGGAAGGATACTACGAGCAGTACTTC. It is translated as CASSEEGYYEQYF.